Presented here are 26 T cell receptor beta chains from one specimen sequenced in a study of identifying expanded T cells in peripheral blood. Using immunoSEQ multiplex PCR, the repertoire was profiled, and TCRdb retains in-frame clones only, with some absent. The sample lists tens of thousands of clones; 65% to 85% were seen once. Sequencing was done on a sample of blood. The receptors stem from a person aged 18-70 years in good health.

The V and J genes are TRBV11-2 and TRBJ2-3; 10 nucleotides agree with TRBD2. Trimming took 5 bases from V and 3 from J; bases not matched to a gene: 5. This CDR3 has 15 amino acids. Germline V gene lookup returns CDR1 SGHAT and CDR2 FQNNGV. The CDR3 loop reads CASSAGSGRTDTQYF. CDR3 DNA sequence: TGTGCCAGCAGCGCGGGTAGCGGGAGGACAGATACGCAGTATTTT. Full variable domain (outside the CDR3, taken from reference TRBV11-2 and TRBJ2-3): EAGVAQSPRYKIIEKRQSVAFWCNPISGHATLYWYQQILGQGPKLLIQFQNNGVVDDSQLPKDRFSAERLKGVDSTLKIQPAKLEDSAVYLCASSAGSGRTDTQYFGPGTRLTVL.

The genes are TRBV2 and TRBJ2-3, with 11 bases matching TRBD2. CDR3 length equals 16 residues. CDR1 and CDR2 (germline): SNHLY, FYNNEI. After removal of 5 bases from V and 2 bases from J, the junction contained 6 bases not matched to a gene. Here the CDR3 reads CASSTGTSGYTDTQYF. CDR3 DNA: TGTGCCAGCAGTACCGGGACTAGCGGTTACACAGATACGCAGTATTTT.

V and J are TRBV7-9 and TRBJ1-4; D is perhaps TRBD1 (5 bases). The V gene lost 3 bases and the J gene lost 5 bases, with 10 bases spanning the gap. The CDR3 loop spans 14 amino acids. CDR1 is SEHNR, CDR2 FQNEAQ, per germline (reference sequence). The CDR3 here is CASSLEEGNEKLFF. DNA for the CDR3: TGTGCCAGCAGCTTGGAGGAGGGGAATGAAAAACTGTTTTTT.

J is TRBJ2-7 and V is TRBV29-1, with D tentatively TRBD1 or TRBD2 (5 bases each). The CDR3 has 15 amino acids. From germline, CDR1 is SQVTM and CDR2 ANQGSEA. Trimming cost V 2 bases and J 3 bases, with 17 bases left between them. The CDR3 DNA sequence: TGCAGCGTTGAAAGTCGTGCGGAGAGGGGCTACGAGCAGTACTTC. Amino acids: CSVESRAERGYEQYF.

CDR3 sequence (DNA): TGTGCCAGCTCCCCTGGACAGGCTAACACCGGGGAGCTGTTTTTT. It encodes CASSPGQANTGELFF. The chain has TRBV18 and TRBJ2-2; 7 bases map to TRBD1. CDR1 is KGHSH, CDR2 LQKENI, per germline. The length of the CDR3 is 15 residues. Trimming took 6 bases from V and 2 from J; bases not matched to a gene: 6.

This clone was seen just once. This rearrangement joins TRBV7-6 to TRBJ2-7; tentatively, D is TRBD2 (6 bases). V was clipped by 5 bases and J by 3 bases, with 8 bases between them. The CDR3 extends over 12 amino acids. Germline V gene lookup returns CDR1 SGHVS and CDR2 FNYEAQ. The CDR3: CASSPGGYEQYF. The CDR3 DNA follows: TGTGCCAGCAGCCCCGGGGGCTACGAGCAGTACTTC.

The V and J genes are TRBV9 and TRBJ2-7; TRBD2 aligns across 7 bases. V gave up 3 bases and J gave up 5 bases; unmatched junction bases: 11. From germline, CDR1 is SGDLS and CDR2 YYNGEE. The CDR3 is 15 amino acids. The CDR3 spells CASSGVGGRAHEQYF. For the CDR3, the DNA is TGTGCCAGCAGCGGAGTAGGTGGGAGGGCACACGAGCAGTACTTC.

V and J are TRBV27 and TRBJ2-3; D gene ambiguous. Trimming shortened V by 6 bases and J by 0 bases, and 7 bases separated the two germline ends. This CDR3 contains 13 residues. The V gene's germline CDR1 is MNHEY and CDR2 SMNVEV (reference sequence). The CDR3 is CASSPPSTDTQYF. Written as DNA, the CDR3 is TGTGCCAGCAGCCCCCCGAGCACAGATACGCAGTATTTT.

The J gene is TRBJ1-1, the V gene TRBV20-1, with 8 bases matching TRBD1. Trimming at V came to 5 bases and at J to 7 bases, leaving 3 bases not matched to a gene. The CDR3 extends over 11 amino acids. Germline V CDR1 and CDR2: DFQATT, SNEGSKA (reference sequence). For the CDR3, the DNA is TGCAGTGCTCGCGGGACAGGTGAAGCTTTCTTT. It specifies CSARGTGEAFF.

The count of this clone is one. The junction departs from germline at one end; a sequencing error may be responsible. The rearrangement uses TRBV7-7 and TRBJ1-1, with TRBD1 matching over 7 bases. Germline CDR1 and CDR2: SSHAT and FNYEAQ (reference sequence). The CDR3 loop spans 13 amino acids. In DNA form, the CDR3 reads TGTGCTAGCAGCTTAGACCAGGGGGCTGAAGCTTTCTTT. This codes for CASSLDQGAEAFF.

The chain recombines TRBV27 with TRBJ2-7; the D call may be TRBD1 or TRBD2 (7 bases each). The CDR3 contains 16 residues. The ends were cut back, 1 base at V and 1 base at J, with 14 bases in the middle. Germline CDR1 is MNHEY and CDR2 is SMNVEV (reference sequence). The CDR3 region has the DNA TGTGCCAGCAGTTTATATCTCCAGGGGGGGTCCTACGAGCAGTACTTC. This encodes CASSLYLQGGSYEQYF.

J is TRBJ2-2 and V is TRBV15; D is possibly TRBD1 (5 bases). The germline V gene encodes CDR1 LNHNV and CDR2 YYDKDF (reference sequence). V dropped 2 bases and J dropped 2 bases, with 12 bases sitting between them. The CDR3 has 16 amino acids. CDR3: CATSRLRQTNTGELFF. The CDR3 bases are TGTGCCACCAGCAGACTTAGACAGACAAACACCGGGGAGCTGTTTTTT.

This clone was seen just once. The rearrangement joins TRBV6-1 to TRBJ1-5, with a possible D match to TRBD1 (5 bases). The CDR3 loop spans 14 amino acids. Trimming pared 2 bases from V and 6 bases from J, leaving 11 bases between. CDR1 and CDR2 (germline): MNHNS, SASEGT. CDR3 bases: TGTGCCAGCAGTGAAAGTGGGGGACGTCAGCCCCAGCATTTT. Amino acid sequence: CASSESGGRQPQHF.

The gene calls are TRBV28 and TRBJ2-5; D perhaps matches TRBD1 (5 bases). The germline V gene has CDR1 MDHEN and CDR2 SYDVKM. This CDR3 contains 12 residues. Deletions cut 10 bases from V and 0 bases from J, with 9 bases between. CDR3 coding DNA: TGTGCCATCAGGGTGAACCAAGAGACCCAGTACTTC. Protein product: CAIRVNQETQYF.

V usage is TRBV19 and J usage is TRBJ1-4; weak D call: TRBD1 (6 bases). Germline V gene sequence: CDR1 LNHDA, CDR2 SQIVND (reference sequence). V was clipped by 7 bases and J by 0 bases, with 12 bases between them. There are 15 residues in the CDR3. The CDR3 region has the DNA TGTGCCAGTAACCCTCGGACAGCAACTAATGAAAAACTGTTTTTT. Its protein product is CASNPRTATNEKLFF.

The chain employs TRBV15 and TRBJ1-1; D ambiguous. This CDR3 spans 14 amino acids. The V gene lost 1 base and the J gene lost 2 bases, with 8 bases spanning the gap. CDR1 is LNHNV and CDR2 is YYDKDF in the germline V gene (reference sequence). CDR3 nucleotide sequence: TGTGCCACCAGCAGAGTCCCAGGTAACACTGAAGCTTTCTTT. The encoded protein is CATSRVPGNTEAFF.

This chain links TRBV6-1 with TRBJ1-2; D is unclear. CDR1 is MNHNS and CDR2 is SASEGT in the germline V gene. CDR3 length equals 15 residues. V lost 0 bases and J lost 8, with 16 bases in between. The CDR3, as DNA: TGTGCCAGCAGTGAAGCCGTCTCTCTAGGAGAGGGCTACACCTTC. Translating gives CASSEAVSLGEGYTF.

The chain carries TRBV7-3 and TRBJ2-7; 7 nucleotides line up with TRBD2. The V and J ends lost 2 bases and 2 bases, in that order; junction bases with no gene match: 6. This CDR3 region has 15 residues. Germline CDR1 SGHTA, CDR2 FQGTGA. The DNA for the CDR3 is TGTGCCAGCAGCTTAGAGGGAGGGGCAGCCTACGAGCAGTACTTC. Its translation is CASSLEGGAAYEQYF.

The chain links TRBV6-6 to TRBJ1-2, with 8 bases that match TRBD1. The CDR3 consists of 16 residues. CDR1 is MNHNY, CDR2 SVGAGI, per germline (reference sequence). Trimming at V came to 6 bases and at J to 4 bases, leaving 13 bases not matched to a gene. As DNA, the CDR3 is TGTGCCAGCAGCCCGGAGTCAGGGGGCGGAGGCTATGGCTACACCTTC. Amino acids: CASSPESGGGGYGYTF.

V is TRBV4-3 and J is TRBJ2-7; TRBD2 matches 10 bases. The ends lost 0 bases at V and 6 bases at J; junction bases unmatched: 8. This CDR3 region has 16 residues. Per the germline V gene, CDR1 is LGHNA and CDR2 is YSLEER. The CDR3 region is CASSQDELAGVLEQYF. Here the CDR3 DNA reads TGCGCCAGCAGCCAAGATGAGCTAGCGGGAGTCCTCGAGCAGTACTTC.

The chain couples TRBV5-6 to TRBJ2-7; D gene unclear. The ends were cut back, 4 bases at V and 0 bases at J, with 8 bases in the middle. The CDR3 is 13 amino acids. The germline CDR1 and CDR2 sequences are SGHDT and YYEEEE. This CDR3 is CASSQGSSYEQYF. CDR3 DNA: TGTGCCAGCAGCCAAGGCAGCTCCTACGAGCAGTACTTC.

V and J are TRBV18 and TRBJ2-7; TRBD1 matches at 8 bases. Germline-derived CDR1 and CDR2 are KGHSH and LQKENI. The V and J ends lost 0 bases and 3 bases, in that order; junction bases with no gene match: 1. This CDR3 contains 14 residues. CDR3 nucleotides: TGTGCCAGCTCACCACCGGGACAGGTCTACGAGCAGTACTTC. This encodes CASSPPGQVYEQYF.

This chain uses TRBV19 with TRBJ2-7; D is perhaps TRBD2 (5 bases). Trimming cost V 3 bases and J 1 base, with 10 bases left between them. CDR1 and CDR2 from the germline V gene are LNHDA and SQIVND (reference sequence). The length of the CDR3 is 14 residues. The CDR3: CASSIVRASYEQYF. DNA of the CDR3: TGTGCCAGTAGTATTGTGAGGGCATCCTACGAGCAGTACTTC.

The rearrangement joins TRBV28 to TRBJ1-1; D is unresolved. The CDR3 consists of 14 residues. V lost 6 bases and J lost 1, with 12 bases in between. Germline CDR1 reads MDHEN; CDR2 reads SYDVKM. CDR3 protein: CASSNVWANTEAFF. CDR3 nucleotides: TGTGCCAGCAGCAATGTCTGGGCGAACACTGAAGCTTTCTTT.

The V gene is TRBV7-2, the J gene TRBJ1-2; the D gene is possibly TRBD1 (6 bases). The CDR3 spans 14 residues. V was trimmed by 6 bases and J by 6 bases, leaving 17 bases between them. The germline V gene has CDR1 SGHTA and CDR2 FQGNSA. The CDR3, as DNA: TGTGCCAGCAGTTTACAGGGAGGGTGGGATGGCTACACCTTC. Translating gives CASSLQGGWDGYTF.

The chain links TRBV28 to TRBJ2-5; TRBD2 matches at 10 bases. The CDR3 extends over 18 amino acids. The junction had 13 bases not matched to a gene; V was cut back by 5 bases and J by 1 base. The V gene's germline CDR1 is MDHEN and CDR2 SYDVKM. The CDR3 nucleotides are TGTGCCAGCAGTCCCAGCGGGAGGGCCTTCTTAACCCAAGAGACCCAGTACTTC. This codes for CASSPSGRAFLTQETQYF.